This is a list of T cell receptor beta chains from one sample in a study of T cell repertoires and Cas9 in healthy adults. TCRdb keeps only in-frame clones here, not all; method: immunoSEQ multiplex PCR. Of approximately 21,000 clones listed, 90% are singletons. The specimen sequenced was CD4+ effector T cells (CD127+, CD25-, CD137-, CD154-) from PBMCs; culture status not recorded. All receptors come from a human donor in good health. CDR3s include the opening cysteine and the closing phenylalanine or tryptophan. The order of the fields is J gene, D gene, clone size, V gene, CDR3 protein, CDR3 DNA. The D gene is left open where the match is weak. Clone sizes are given selectively: once, few, many, or a class where the clone is expanded.

TRBJ2-2 TRBD2 NA TRBV4-2 CASSPSGGYTGELFF TGTGCCAGCAGCCCTAGCGGGGGGTACACCGGGGAGCTGTTTTTT
TRBJ1-5 NA NA TRBV6-5 CASSAGRVNQPQHF TGTGCCAGCAGTGCAGGTCGGGTCAATCAGCCCCAGCATTTT
TRBJ2-7 TRBD1 few TRBV23-1 CASSPPRRDRGHEQYF TGCGCCAGCAGTCCGCCCCGTCGGGACAGGGGGCACGAGCAGTACTTC
TRBJ2-5 NA NA TRBV11-3 CASSRQEQETQYF TGTGCCAGCAGCCGACAGGAGCAAGAGACCCAGTACTTC
TRBJ2-7 TRBD2 NA TRBV6-1 CASSMASGYEQYF TGTGCCAGCAGTATGGCTAGCGGGTACGAGCAGTACTTC
TRBJ1-2 NA NA TRBV7-2 CASSLQVGYTF TGTGCCAGCAGCTTACAAGTTGGCTACACCTTC
TRBJ2-2 NA NA TRBV7-2 CASSLVSNTGELFF TGTGCCAGCAGCTTAGTCTCGAACACCGGGGAGCTGTTTTTT
TRBJ2-3 NA NA TRBV6-5 CASSYRDSTDTQYF TGTGCCAGCAGTTACCGAGATTCCACAGATACGCAGTATTTT
TRBJ1-4 NA NA TRBV7-2 CASSLVAARGEKLFF TGTGCCAGCAGCTTAGTGGCAGCAAGGGGTGAAAAACTGTTTTTT
TRBJ1-6 TRBD1 NA TRBV5-1 CASSPTGYNSPLHF TGCGCCAGCAGCCCGACAGGGTATAATTCACCCCTCCACTTT
TRBJ2-7 TRBD1 NA TRBV19 CASSRDRVAYEQYF TGTGCCAGTTCTCGGGACAGGGTAGCCTACGAGCAGTACTTC
TRBJ1-4 NA few TRBV7-9 CASSLDGQLFF TGTGCCAGCAGCTTAGATGGGCAGCTGTTTTTT
TRBJ2-7 TRBD2 NA TRBV11-2 CASSLTSGGEQYF TGTGCCAGCAGCCTGACTAGCGGGGGGGAGCAGTACTTC
TRBJ1-3 TRBD1 NA TRBV4-1 CASSQHRGQYTIYF TGCGCCAGCAGCCAACACAGGGGGCAATACACCATATATTTT
TRBJ1-2 NA NA TRBV7-9 CASSLDAGGGYTF TGTGCCAGCAGCTTGGACGCGGGGGGTGGCTACACCTTC
TRBJ2-6 NA NA TRBV4-2 CASSQSVVNSGANVLTF TGTGCCAGCAGCCAATCTGTTGTGAACTCTGGGGCCAACGTCCTGACTTTC
TRBJ2-2 TRBD1 NA TRBV15 CATSGRYRGTGELFF TGTGCCACCAGCGGGCGTTACAGGGGCACCGGGGAGCTGTTTTTT
TRBJ1-5 TRBD1 NA TRBV2 CASSGDRFNQPQHF TGTGCCAGCAGTGGGGACAGGTTCAATCAGCCCCAGCATTTT
TRBJ2-1 TRBD1 NA TRBV27 CASSLLQGGTGLDEQFF TGTGCCAGCAGTTTACTTCAAGGAGGGACAGGGTTGGATGAGCAGTTCTTC
TRBJ2-1 NA NA TRBV2 CASSFGPYNEQFF TGTGCCAGCAGTTTTGGCCCCTACAATGAGCAGTTCTTC
TRBJ1-2 NA NA TRBV7-8 CASSLAGFSRGYTF TGTGCCAGCAGCTTAGCGGGGTTTTCTAGAGGCTACACCTTC
TRBJ2-5 NA NA TRBV6-1 CASSEAPGVQETQYF TGTGCCAGCAGTGAAGCCCCCGGAGTCCAAGAGACCCAGTACTTC
TRBJ2-3 NA NA TRBV7-2 CASSLDAGTQYF TGTGCCAGCAGCTTAGATGCGGGTACGCAGTATTTT
TRBJ1-4 NA NA TRBV10-3 CAISTGYDEKLFF TGTGCCATCAGCACAGGATACGATGAAAAACTGTTTTTT
TRBJ1-1 NA NA TRBV14 CASSQEAPSTEAFF TGTGCCAGCAGCCAAGAGGCCCCGAGCACTGAAGCTTTCTTT
TRBJ1-6 TRBD1 NA TRBV5-1 CASREDRGPSPLHF TGCGCCAGCAGAGAGGACAGGGGCCCTTCACCCCTCCACTTT
TRBJ2-7 NA once TRBV13 CASSLGGLFSSYEQYF TGTGCCAGCAGCTTAGGAGGGCTCTTCAGCTCCTACGAGCAGTACTTC
TRBJ1-2 NA NA TRBV19 CASCRPGASEGYGYTF TGTGCCAGTTGTAGGCCCGGGGCTTCGGAGGGCTATGGCTACACCTTC
TRBJ2-7 NA NA TRBV7-3 CASSSSTGDEQYF TGTGCCAGCAGCTCAAGCACCGGGGACGAGCAGTACTTC
TRBJ2-1 NA once TRBV11-2 CASSLTLPEFSYNEQFF TGTGCCAGCAGCTTGACCCTGCCGGAATTCTCCTACAATGAGCAGTTCTTC
TRBJ1-1 NA NA TRBV27 CASMSGLNTEAFF TGTGCCAGCATGTCCGGTTTGAACACTGAAGCTTTCTTT
TRBJ2-7 TRBD1 NA TRBV7-3 CASSLFGQADEQYF TGTGCCAGCAGCTTATTCGGACAGGCGGACGAGCAGTACTTC
TRBJ2-3 TRBD2 NA TRBV12-5 CASGPGLAGTDTQYF TGTGCTAGTGGCCCGGGACTAGCGGGCACAGATACGCAGTATTTT
TRBJ1-6 NA NA TRBV10-3 CAISTRPAGGDSPLHF TGTGCCATCAGCACAAGGCCCGCGGGGGGAGATTCACCCCTCCACTTT
TRBJ1-4 NA NA TRBV7-2 CASSLRLITGEKLFF TGTGCCAGCAGCCTTCGTCTGATAACGGGTGAAAAACTGTTTTTT
TRBJ1-4 NA NA TRBV15 CATSRVLRSGEKLFF TGTGCCACCAGCAGAGTCCTGAGATCTGGTGAAAAACTGTTTTTT
TRBJ2-1 TRBD1 NA TRBV6-5 CATHGFNTGGSEQFF TGTGCCACGCACGGCTTTAATACAGGGGGCAGCGAGCAGTTCTTC
TRBJ2-3 NA NA TRBV7-2 CASSFGRSTDTQYF TGTGCCAGCTCCTTCGGAAGAAGCACAGATACGCAGTATTTT
TRBJ1-2 NA NA TRBV12-5 CASGSPGDTITYGYTF TGTGCTAGTGGTTCGCCAGGGGATACGATTACCTATGGCTACACCTTC
TRBJ2-7 NA NA TRBV7-8 CASSPRQRGTRAPYEQYF TGTGCCAGCAGCCCAAGGCAAAGGGGGACACGGGCCCCCTACGAGCAGTACTTC
TRBJ1-2 NA NA TRBV19 CASSIDLPRRYGYTF TGTGCCAGTAGTATAGATCTGCCCAGGCGCTATGGCTACACCTTC
TRBJ2-2 TRBD1 NA TRBV19 CASSPRTGEDTGELFF TGTGCCAGTAGTCCGAGGACAGGGGAGGACACCGGGGAGCTGTTTTTT
TRBJ1-4 NA few TRBV4-2 CASSQVPVATNEKLFF TGTGCCAGCAGCCAAGTACCCGTTGCAACTAATGAAAAACTGTTTTTT
TRBJ2-5 NA once TRBV11-1 CASSLGLAGETQYF TGTGCCAGCAGCTTGGGTCTAGCCGGGGAGACCCAGTACTTC
TRBJ2-1 NA NA TRBV7-2 CASSPSGVSYNEQFF TGTGCCAGCAGCCCCTCGGGGGTCTCCTACAATGAGCAGTTCTTC
TRBJ2-7 NA NA TRBV6-6 CASIVDREGYEQYF TGTGCCAGCATTGTGGATAGGGAAGGCTACGAGCAGTACTTC